The 6 T cell receptor beta chains below were found in one sample sequenced in a study of T cell responses to AZD1222 COVID-19 vaccine. Repertoires were generated with immunoSEQ multiplex PCR, while TCRdb's copy carries only in-frame clones and drops some. The repertoire holds 100,000 to 150,000 clones, with 75% to 95% as singletons. Material: peripheral blood, obtained on day 0 of AZD1222 vaccination. The receptors were sampled from an adult in good health.

The genes are TRBV9 and TRBJ2-7, with D unclear. The V gene's germline CDR1 is SGDLS and CDR2 YYNGEE. Trimming removed 0 bases at V and 2 bases at J, with 9 bases between. This CDR3 contains 14 residues. The CDR3, as DNA: TGTGCCAGCAGCGTAGGAACGGCCCCCTACGAGCAGTACTTC. This gives the protein CASSVGTAPYEQYF. The full variable domain, with the rest looked up from reference TRBV9 and TRBJ2-7, is DSGVTQTPKHLITATGQRVTLRCSPRSGDLSVYWYQQSLDQGLQFLIQYYNGEERAKGNILERFSAQQFPDLHSELNLSSLELGDSALYFCASSVGTAPYEQYFGPGTRLTVT.

This chain uses TRBV18 with TRBJ2-1, with 10 bases that match TRBD2. V dropped 3 bases and J dropped 7; count of bases not matched to a gene: 6. The CDR3 length is 15 residues. Germline assignment: CDR1 KGHSH and CDR2 LQKENI. The CDR3 nucleotides read TGTGCCAGCTCACCGAGGCTAGCGGGAGTAAATGAGCAGTTCTTC. As protein: CASSPRLAGVNEQFF.

This chain links TRBV7-2 with TRBJ2-5; 10 bases match TRBD2. The CDR3 has 17 amino acids. With V trimmed by 1 base and J by 2 bases, 7 bases remained unmatched. Looked up from germline, CDR1 is SGHTA and CDR2 is FQGNSA. The CDR3 loop is CASSLGRTSGTQETQYF. DNA for the CDR3: TGTGCCAGCAGCTTAGGTAGGACTAGCGGAACGCAAGAGACCCAGTACTTC.

The chain joins TRBV28 to TRBJ2-2; D may be TRBD1 (5 bases). This CDR3 is built from 14 residues. Germline CDR1 and CDR2: MDHEN and SYDVKM. The V gene lost 7 bases and the J gene lost 0 bases, with 9 bases spanning the gap. The CDR3 DNA follows: TGTGCCAGCATCAGACAGCCGAACACCGGGGAGCTGTTTTTT. It codes for CASIRQPNTGELFF.

This clone came up a few times. The V gene is TRBV7-8, the J gene TRBJ1-3; D unresolved. Trimming took 1 base from V and 4 from J, leaving 8 bases between them. The CDR3 length is 14 residues. In germline, CDR1 is SGHVS, CDR2 FQNEAQ. Here the CDR3 reads CASSLGERGNTIYF. CDR3 sequence (DNA): TGTGCCAGCAGCTTAGGAGAAAGGGGAAACACCATATATTTT. The complete variable domain, with remaining parts taken from reference TRBV7-8 and TRBJ1-3, reads GAGVSQSPRYKVAKRGQDVALRCDPISGHVSLFWYQQALGQGPEFLTYFQNEAQLDKSGLPSDRFFAERPEGSVSTLKIQRTQQEDSAVYLCASSLGERGNTIYFGEGSWLTVV.

This chain joins TRBV19 and TRBJ2-6; maybe TRBD1 (6 bases). The ends were cut back, 11 bases at V and 4 bases at J, with 15 bases in the middle. CDR1 is LNHDA and CDR2 is SQIVND in the germline V gene (reference sequence). CDR3 size: 14 residues. The CDR3 coding sequence is TGTGCCGCAGGGGTTTTGACCGGGGCCAACGTCCTGACTTTC. It is translated as CAAGVLTGANVLTF.